This T cell receptor beta chain stems from a study of blood T cell repertoires in COVID-19. Whole-study context: Spain, Italy and the United States supplied samples that represented acute and convalescent COVID-19. From T cells, B-cell-depleted T cells, or PBMCs came the material, which was cDNA or gDNA.

The CDR3 sequence is 15 residues long. CDR1 is MNHEY, CDR2 SMNVEV, per germline (reference sequence). Losses at the gene ends were 6 bases for V and 6 bases for J; bases not matched to a gene: 5. Original methodology: Reference gene primers were amplified, and this amplification served to estimate nucleated cell counts. The protocol was immunoSEQ multiplex PCR, while the TCRdb copy is restricted to in-frame clones and leaves out a portion. The V and J calls and the clone size are those of that table, but D and trimming were determined from the DNA. The table lists approximately 120,000 clones, around three quarters of them singletons.

V gene TRBV27 combines with J gene TRBJ2-1, with TRBD2 matching 13 bases. The TCR originated in a human donor in a cohort sampled during active or convalescent COVID-19. Input material: peripheral blood. The CDR3 bases are TGTGCCAGCAGCTTAGGACTAGCGGGAGTCAATGAGCAGTTCTTC. It codes for CASSLGLAGVNEQFF.